The 11 T cell receptor beta chains reported below all come from one sample, sequenced in a study of early T cells in non-severe SARS-CoV-2 infection. TCRdb used MiXCR to reprocess the 5' RACE reads, holding one entry per CDR3 protein. The data hold about 90,000 distinct CDR3 sequences, with 12% observed a single time. The specimen comprised whole blood, sampled at baseline. The origin of the receptors is an adult who was a healthcare worker with PCR-confirmed SARS-CoV-2 infection or an uninfected control (not recorded which).

This chain connects TRBV19 to TRBJ2-5; TRBD1 matches 11 bases. After removal of 5 bases from V and 2 bases from J, the junction contained 4 bases not matched to a gene. In germline, CDR1 is LNHDA, CDR2 SQIVND (reference sequence). The CDR3 has 15 residues. The CDR3 is CASSFRDRGQETQYF. The CDR3 DNA is TGTGCCAGTAGTTTCCGGGACAGGGGGCAAGAGACCCAGTACTTC.

Only a few counts were recorded for this clonotype. This rearrangement joins TRBV5-1 to TRBJ2-3, with TRBD2 identical over 14 bases. CDR3 length: 14 amino acids. From germline, CDR1 is SGHRS and CDR2 YFSETQ. The junction had 1 base not matched to a gene; V was cut back by 4 bases and J by 6 bases. The CDR3 DNA follows: TGCGCCAGCAGCGGGACTAGCGGGGGCGATACGCAGTATTTT. Protein: CASSGTSGGDTQYF.

The gene calls are TRBV12-3 or TRBV12-4 and TRBJ2-6, with D possibly matching TRBD2 (6 bases). There are 18 residues in the CDR3. V was clipped by 5 bases and J by 0 bases, with 17 bases between them. In DNA, the CDR3 is TGTGCCAGCAGTGCATTAGGGACTTTCCCCTCTGGGGCCAACGTCCTGACTTTC. Encoded protein: CASSALGTFPSGANVLTF.

V usage is TRBV11-2 and J usage is TRBJ2-5, with 7 bases fitting TRBD1. Germline lookup yields CDR1 SGHAT and CDR2 FQNNGV. Losses at the gene ends were 4 bases for V and 0 bases for J; bases not matched to a gene: 11. The CDR3 contains 17 residues. The CDR3 protein is CASSSKTLQGYQETQYF. The CDR3 DNA sequence: TGTGCCAGCAGCTCGAAAACCCTACAGGGGTACCAAGAGACCCAGTACTTC.

V is TRBV7-9 and J is TRBJ2-2, with D perhaps TRBD2 (5 bases). V gave up 3 bases and J gave up 4 bases, with 9 bases separating them. The CDR3 runs to 14 residues. Germline V CDR1 and CDR2: SEHNR, FQNEAQ (reference sequence). This chain's CDR3 is CASSFGAATGELFF. For the CDR3, the DNA is TGTGCCAGCAGCTTCGGAGCGGCCACCGGGGAGCTGTTTTTT.

This clonotype showed up many times. The chain carries TRBV5-1 and TRBJ2-3; 10 bases align to TRBD2. The V and J ends lost 4 bases and 2 bases, in that order; junction bases with no gene match: 4. The CDR3 spans 15 residues. Per the germline V gene, CDR1 is SGHRS and CDR2 is YFSETQ. The CDR3 DNA sequence: TGCGCCAGCAGCAGAGGGACTAGCGTCACAGATACGCAGTATTTT. This codes for CASSRGTSVTDTQYF.

This clonotype has more than one count but fewer than ten. The gene calls are TRBV6-5 and TRBJ1-6; D possibly corresponds to TRBD1 (5 bases). Trimming pared 0 bases from V and 12 bases from J, leaving 9 bases between. There are 13 residues in the CDR3. Germline CDR1 is MNHEY and CDR2 is SVGAGI. The CDR3 DNA follows: TGTGCCAGCAGTTACTCAGGGGAAGGACCCCTCCACTTT. Its translation is CASSYSGEGPLHF.

The chain combines TRBV12-3 or TRBV12-4 with TRBJ2-5, with TRBD1 as a possible D gene (8 bases). The CDR3 has 16 residues. With 6 bases removed from V and 5 bases from J, the gap between germline ends came to 22 bases. The CDR3 nucleotides read TGTGCCAGCAGAACCGGACAGGGAGGGGAGGTGGAGACCCAGTACTTC. It is translated as CASRTGQGGEVETQYF.

The sample holds many counts of this clonotype. This chain uses TRBV7-9 with TRBJ2-6; maybe TRBD2 (6 bases). The CDR3 consists of 16 residues. Germline lookup yields CDR1 SEHNR and CDR2 FQNEAQ (reference sequence). Trimming shortened V by 0 bases and J by 0 bases, and 6 bases separated the two germline ends. CDR3: CASSLATSSGANVLTF. The CDR3 DNA follows: TGTGCCAGCAGCTTAGCGACTAGCTCTGGGGCCAACGTCCTGACTTTC.

The table lists this clonotype with a few counts. V gene TRBV12-3 or TRBV12-4 combines with J gene TRBJ2-5; 7 bases align to TRBD2. The CDR3 totals 13 residues. The V segment lost 7 bases and the J segment 13 bases; nucleotides outside the gene matches: 15. The CDR3 DNA follows: TGTGCCAGCACCCCCGGGGGGACGCCACCACGGTACTTC. It codes for CASTPGGTPPRYF.

This clonotype appeared a few times. The rearrangement links TRBV7-6 to TRBJ2-7; no reliable D call. V lost 5 bases and J lost 6, with 14 bases in between. Germline assignment: CDR1 SGHVS and CDR2 FNYEAQ. This CDR3 comprises 13 residues. The chain's CDR3 is CASSPVRSSEQYF. In nucleotides, the CDR3 is TGTGCCAGCAGCCCTGTGAGGTCGTCCGAGCAGTACTTC.